These 12 T cell receptor beta chains were sequenced from one sample in a study of shared T cell receptors in the human thymus. Using immunoSEQ multiplex PCR, the repertoire was profiled, and TCRdb retains in-frame clones only, with some absent. The sample shows about 730,000 clones, approximately 85% of them seen only once. This sample also belongs to another study, concerning human thymus T cells.

Sequences were obtained from thymocytes. All receptors come from a girl in the first two years of life with a congenital heart defect.

This chain joins TRBV5-6 and TRBJ2-6; D perhaps matches TRBD1 (8 bases). The CDR3 sequence is 18 residues long. The V end was cut by 4 bases, the J end by 0 bases, with 17 bases between. CDR1 and CDR2 (germline): SGHDT, YYEEEE. Here the CDR3 DNA reads TGTGCCAGCAGCGTGGGGGGGACAGGCTTCTCTGGGGCCAACGTCCTGACTTTC. Its translation is CASSVGGTGFSGANVLTF.

The chain joins TRBV6-1 to TRBJ2-3; 12 bases are a match to TRBD1. V gave up 3 bases and J gave up 4 bases; unmatched junction bases: 11. The CDR3 is 18 residues long. Germline lookup yields CDR1 MNHNS and CDR2 SASEGT. Written as DNA, the CDR3 is TGTGCCAGCAGTGATTCAATCCGGGACAGGGGGCAAGCAGATACGCAGTATTTT. It specifies CASSDSIRDRGQADTQYF.

V is TRBV27 and J is TRBJ2-7, with D possibly TRBD2 on 6 matching bases. V was shortened by 6 bases and J by 3 bases, with 12 bases between the two germline ends. This CDR3 is built from 13 residues. Germline assignment: CDR1 MNHEY and CDR2 SMNVEV (reference sequence). CDR3 nucleotides: TGTGCCAGCAGGAGGGAGGATTTCTACGAGCAGTACTTC. Its protein product is CASRREDFYEQYF.

The chain is built from TRBV11-2 and TRBJ1-2; TRBD1 matches 7 bases. Germline CDR1 and CDR2: SGHAT and FQNNGV. After removal of 4 bases from V and 1 base from J, the junction contained 9 bases not matched to a gene. The length of the CDR3 is 16 residues. The CDR3 bases are TGTGCCAGCAGCTCGAACCGGGACAGATTTAACTATGGCTACACCTTC. Residues: CASSSNRDRFNYGYTF.

This clone was observed a few times. The rearrangement links TRBV12-5 to TRBJ1-1, with TRBD1 matching 8 bases. Germline V gene data show CDR1 as LGHNT and CDR2 as FRNRAP. V was clipped by 0 bases and J by 11 bases; unmatched bases: 20. The CDR3 is 18 residues long. The CDR3 nucleotides are TGTGCTAGTGGTTTGGTAGAGGCCGTCGACAGGGGCGCCCCCCAGGCTTTCTTT. Amino acid sequence: CASGLVEAVDRGAPQAFF.

The chain uses TRBV19 and TRBJ2-1, with 8 positions matching TRBD1. Germline V gene lookup returns CDR1 LNHDA and CDR2 SQIVND (reference sequence). The CDR3 length is 18 residues. J lost 5 bases, V lost 9 bases, and 21 bases had no gene match. The CDR3 reads CASRPLPDREGEDNEQFF. The CDR3 DNA reads as TGTGCCAGCCGTCCCCTCCCGGACAGGGAAGGTGAGGACAATGAGCAGTTCTTC.

V is TRBV7-2 and J is TRBJ1-2; TRBD1 might be the D (5 bases). Germline V gene data show CDR1 as SGHTA and CDR2 as FQGNSA. V was clipped by 1 base and J by 2 bases, with 14 bases between them. The CDR3 runs 16 residues. The CDR3 is CASSLDILGGNYGYTF. The CDR3 DNA is TGTGCCAGCAGCTTAGATATCCTCGGGGGAAACTATGGCTACACCTTC.

The CDR3: CASRVHFMASGGQETQYF. In DNA form, the CDR3 reads TGTGCCAGCAGGGTCCATTTTATGGCTAGCGGGGGGCAAGAGACCCAGTACTTC. The rearrangement links TRBV28 to TRBJ2-5, with 11 bases matching TRBD2. Germline CDR1 and CDR2: MDHEN and SYDVKM. V lost 6 bases, J lost 2 bases, and 14 bases stayed unmatched. The CDR3 sequence is 18 residues long.

This clone was detected only a few times. The chain uses TRBV9 and TRBJ2-4; 16 nucleotides line up with TRBD2. The CDR3 runs to 19 residues. Germline lookup yields CDR1 SGDLS and CDR2 YYNGEE. V was pared by 4 bases and J by 4 bases, with 11 bases of the junction left unmatched. The CDR3 nucleotides are TGTGCCAGCAGCCCCAAACCGGGACTAGCGGGGGGGCGGAAAAACATTCAGTACTTC. Translation gives CASSPKPGLAGGRKNIQYF.

The V and J genes are TRBV7-6 and TRBJ1-5; 7 bases align to TRBD1. The CDR3 is 16 residues long. The ends lost 0 bases at V and 1 base at J; junction bases unmatched: 3. CDR1 is SGHVS, CDR2 FNYEAQ, per germline. The CDR3 here is CASSLAKDRSNQPQHF. DNA of the CDR3: TGTGCCAGCAGCTTAGCGAAGGACAGGAGCAATCAGCCCCAGCATTTT.

The rearrangement uses TRBV7-8 and TRBJ2-3; 8 nucleotides agree with TRBD1. J was trimmed by 3 bases and V by 4 bases; bases with no gene match: 12. The CDR3 sequence is 17 residues long. Germline V lookup: CDR1 SGHVS, CDR2 FQNEAQ. CDR3 DNA sequence: TGTGCCAGCAGCTCCAATGGGGACAGGTGGATAACAGATACGCAGTATTTT. This sequence encodes CASSSNGDRWITDTQYF.

V is TRBV27 and J is TRBJ2-7; D might be TRBD1 (6 bases). The germline V and J ends were trimmed by 6 bases and 4 bases, with 25 bases remaining between them. This CDR3 has 17 amino acids. Germline V lookup: CDR1 MNHEY, CDR2 SMNVEV (reference sequence). This CDR3 is CASSLSLDSGGPYEQYF. CDR3 DNA: TGTGCCAGCAGCTTGAGTTTGGACAGCGGAGGTCCTTACGAGCAGTACTTC.